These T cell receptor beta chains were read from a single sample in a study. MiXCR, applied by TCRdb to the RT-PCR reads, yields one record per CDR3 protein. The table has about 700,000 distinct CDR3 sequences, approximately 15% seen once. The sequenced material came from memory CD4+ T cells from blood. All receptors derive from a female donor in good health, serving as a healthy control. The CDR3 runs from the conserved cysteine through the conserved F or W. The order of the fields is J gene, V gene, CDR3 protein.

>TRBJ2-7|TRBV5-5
CASSLIPGRESYEQYF
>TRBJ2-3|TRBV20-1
CSVSSTSGKVRDTQYF
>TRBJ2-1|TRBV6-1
CASGYNEQFF
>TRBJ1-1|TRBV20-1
CSAKSANRGGRTEAFF
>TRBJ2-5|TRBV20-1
CSARTGHQETQYF
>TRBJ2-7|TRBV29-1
CSVGEGTGGDEQYF
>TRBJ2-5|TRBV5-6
CASSFRMETQYF
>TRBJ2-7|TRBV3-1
CASSQVLSSYEQYF
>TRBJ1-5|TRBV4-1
CASSQGVSSNQPQHF
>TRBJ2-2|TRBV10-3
CAISEAGAGELFF
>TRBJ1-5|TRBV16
CASSQRGTGDNQPQHF
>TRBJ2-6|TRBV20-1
CSARDSGGLGGRGTGANVLTF
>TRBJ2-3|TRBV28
CASNSLFSDTQYF
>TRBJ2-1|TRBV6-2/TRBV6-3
CASSYLGTSGASNEQFF
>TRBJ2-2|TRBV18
CASSLTSTGELFF
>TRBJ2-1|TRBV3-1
CASSPSGSWYNEQFF
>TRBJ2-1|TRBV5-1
CASSLSPGGFSVYNEQFF
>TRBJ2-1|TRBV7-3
CASSPGLARTNEQFF
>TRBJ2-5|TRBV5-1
CASRNANGETQYF